The clone carrying this TCR beta chain was recorded a few times. Sequencing used immunoSEQ multiplex PCR; TCRdb keeps in-frame clones, though not all of them. The repertoire holds over 85,000 clones, about 80% seen once, with around 4.3% in the top ten. This specimen comes from a study of blood T cell repertoires in COVID-19. V lost 3 bases, J lost 5 bases, and 10 bases stayed unmatched. Germline V gene sequence: CDR1 SGDLS, CDR2 YYNGEE. The CDR3 runs to 16 residues. The rearrangement uses TRBV9 and TRBJ2-1; TRBD2 aligns across 8 bases. This TCR was sampled from a human donor in a cohort sampled during active COVID-19. The sample consisted of peripheral blood. CDR3 sequence: CASSAWSSGVDNEQFF. In DNA, the CDR3 is TGTGCCAGCAGCGCCTGGAGTAGCGGGGTGGACAATGAGCAGTTCTTC. Looking up the rest from reference TRBV9 and TRBJ2-1 gives the full variable domain: DSGVTQTPKHLITATGQRVTLRCSPRSGDLSVYWYQQSLDQGLQFLIQYYNGEERAKGNILERFSAQQFPDLHSELNLSSLELGDSALYFCASSAWSSGVDNEQFFGPGTRLTVL.